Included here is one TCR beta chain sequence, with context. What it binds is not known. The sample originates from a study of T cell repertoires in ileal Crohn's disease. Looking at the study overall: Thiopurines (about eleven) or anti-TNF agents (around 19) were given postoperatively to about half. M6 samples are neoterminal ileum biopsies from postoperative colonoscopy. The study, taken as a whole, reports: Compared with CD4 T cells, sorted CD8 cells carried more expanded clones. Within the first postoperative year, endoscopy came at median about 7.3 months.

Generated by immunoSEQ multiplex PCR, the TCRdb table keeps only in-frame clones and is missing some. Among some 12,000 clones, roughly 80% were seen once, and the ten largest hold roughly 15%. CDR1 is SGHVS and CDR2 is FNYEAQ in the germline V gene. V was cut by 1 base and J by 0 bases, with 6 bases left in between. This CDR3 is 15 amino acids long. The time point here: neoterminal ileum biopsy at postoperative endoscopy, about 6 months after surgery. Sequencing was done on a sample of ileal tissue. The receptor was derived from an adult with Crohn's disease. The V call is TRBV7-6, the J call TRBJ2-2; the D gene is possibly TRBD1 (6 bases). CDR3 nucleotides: TGTGCCAGCAGCTTAGGGACAGCGAACACCGGGGAGCTGTTTTTT. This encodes CASSLGTANTGELFF. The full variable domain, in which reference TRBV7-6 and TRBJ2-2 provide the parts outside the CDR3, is GAGVSQSPRYKVTKRGQDVALRCDPISGHVSLYWYRQALGQGPEFLTYFNYEAQQDKSGLPNDRFSAERPEGSISTLTIQRTEQRDSAMYRCASSLGTANTGELFFGEGSRLTVL.